This T cell receptor (beta chain) was profiled in a study of identical twins. This clonotype was observed a few times. TCRdb itself ran the 5' RACE reads through MiXCR, one entry per CDR3 protein. This sample has about 190,000 distinct CDR3 sequences, with 15% found just once. The CDR3 consists of 14 residues. Germline loops: CDR1 SGHRS, CDR2 YFSETQ. Trimming removed 4 bases at V and 0 bases at J, with 10 bases between. The same data also contributed to another study, on T cells expressing NK-cell markers.

V gene TRBV5-1 combines with J gene TRBJ1-1; perhaps TRBD1 as D (6 bases). This receptor was taken from a woman younger than 35 in good health. Material: CD8+ T cells sorted from blood. This CDR3 is CASSEGHLNTEAFF. The CDR3 nucleotides are TGCGCCAGCAGCGAGGGACACCTGAACACTGAAGCTTTCTTT.